Below, 15 T cell receptor beta chains from the same sample are listed, as sequenced in a study of graft-versus-host responses after intestinal transplantation (dated by TCRdb to the early 2020s). To isolate intraepithelial and lamina propria lymphocytes from graft specimens, dithiothreitol, EDTA incubations and collagenase D digestion were used. The library came from the immunoSEQ multiplex PCR assay. Not all clones reach the TCRdb copy of this immuneACCESS table, which keeps in-frame sequences only. Checked studies attribute under half of the gap to unresolved V genes and leave the rest unexplained. The sample yields around 21,000 clones; roughly 70% were counted once. Approximately 7.9% of the sample rests with the top ten. This sample comprised ileum tissue, obtained roughly 3 weeks after intestinal transplant. The receptors were sampled from a human patient who received an intestinal transplant, so some T cells may come from the graft donor.

This clone was observed a handful of times. The chain employs TRBV15 and TRBJ2-2; TRBD2 matches at 7 bases. Unmatched junction bases numbered 14, after V lost 0 bases and J lost 7 bases. CDR1 is LNHNV and CDR2 is YYDKDF in the germline V gene (reference sequence). The CDR3 has 18 residues. As DNA, the CDR3 is TGTGCCACCAGCAGAGATCGTTCCGGGGGAGGGCCAGGCGGGGAGCTGTTTTTT. Protein sequence: CATSRDRSGGGPGGELFF. The variable domain in full, completed from reference TRBV15 and TRBJ2-2, reads DAMVIQNPRYQVTQFGKPVTLSCSQTLNHNVMYWYQQKSSQAPKLLFHYYDKDFNNEADTPDNFQSRRPNTSFCFLDIRSPGLGDTAMYLCATSRDRSGGGPGGELFFGEGSRLTVL.

This clone was seen just once. This sequence joins TRBV5-1 and TRBJ1-2; 7 nucleotides match TRBD1. This CDR3 is 14 amino acids long. Germline V gene data show CDR1 as SGHRS and CDR2 as YFSETQ. The V and J ends lost 4 bases and 7 bases, in that order; junction bases with no gene match: 10. The CDR3 DNA reads TGCGCCAGCAGCGTAGACAGGGATTGGTTTGGCTACACCTTC. Translated: CASSVDRDWFGYTF.

The rearrangement uses TRBV7-2 and TRBJ2-3, with D maybe TRBD2 (6 bases). From germline, CDR1 is SGHTA and CDR2 FQGNSA. Trimming cost V 1 base and J 2 bases, with 19 bases left between them. This CDR3 spans 18 amino acids. The DNA for the CDR3 is TGTGCCAGCAGCTTAGAACGGTGGGGGGATGGCTTCACAGATACGCAGTATTTT. Residues: CASSLERWGDGFTDTQYF.

V is TRBV12-5 and J is TRBJ1-1, with D maybe TRBD1 (6 bases). V was trimmed by 0 bases and J by 6 bases, leaving 11 bases between them. Germline lookup yields CDR1 LGHNT and CDR2 FRNRAP. There are 14 residues in the CDR3. CDR3 in amino acids: CASGLVNRGSEAFF. The DNA for the CDR3 is TGTGCTAGTGGTTTGGTAAATAGGGGGTCTGAAGCTTTCTTT.

The chain carries TRBV6-1 and TRBJ2-3, with 15 bases matching TRBD2. V shed 5 bases and J 4 bases; nucleotides not matched to a gene: 1. The CDR3 runs to 15 residues. Per germline, CDR1 MNHNS and CDR2 SASEGT. Here the CDR3 reads CASSWTSGGADTQYF. The CDR3 region has the DNA TGTGCCAGCAGTTGGACTAGCGGGGGGGCAGATACGCAGTATTTT.

This sequence joins TRBV27 and TRBJ2-5, with a possible D match to TRBD2 (6 bases). Deletions cut 6 bases from V and 5 bases from J, with 19 bases between. Germline loops: CDR1 MNHEY, CDR2 SMNVEV (reference sequence). This CDR3 has 15 amino acids. The CDR3 reads CASRPRLVLLETQYF. The DNA of the CDR3 is TGTGCCAGCAGGCCGAGACTAGTTCTTTTGGAGACCCAGTACTTC.

The gene calls are TRBV30 and TRBJ1-2, with 8 positions matching TRBD1. Germline V CDR1 and CDR2: GTSNPN, SVGIG (reference sequence). Trimming removed 3 bases from V and 0 bases from J; junction bases left unmatched: 6. The CDR3 sequence is 15 residues long. CDR3 bases: TGTGCCTGGAGGGGACAGGCGGTAACTAACTATGGCTACACCTTC. Its protein product is CAWRGQAVTNYGYTF.

V is TRBV5-6 and J is TRBJ2-2; maybe TRBD1 (5 bases). V shed 0 bases and J shed 5 bases, with 8 bases lying between them. The CDR3 loop spans 14 amino acids. In germline, CDR1 is SGHDT, CDR2 YYEEEE. The CDR3 reads CASSLAGRTGELFF. CDR3 nucleotides: TGTGCCAGCAGCTTGGCAGGGCGAACCGGGGAGCTGTTTTTT.

In this sample, this clone is medium-sized. The rearrangement joins TRBV7-9 to TRBJ2-1; D is unresolved. The CDR3 contains 14 residues. Germline V gives CDR1 SEHNR, CDR2 FQNEAQ (reference sequence). Trimming took off 5 bases at V and 5 bases at J, with 13 bases between the two ends. CDR3 coding DNA: TGTGCCAGCAGCCGAGAGGATATCGACAATGAGCAGTTCTTC. It is translated as CASSREDIDNEQFF.

This rearrangement joins TRBV5-6 to TRBJ2-2; TRBD2 matches 9 bases. This CDR3 region has 19 residues. Germline V CDR1 and CDR2: SGHDT, YYEEEE. The junction had 14 bases not matched to a gene; V was cut back by 1 base and J by 4 bases. In DNA form, the CDR3 reads TGTGCCAGCAGCTTGAGGGTAGCGGGGGTCTCAGAGAGCACCGGGGAGCTGTTTTTT. Translated: CASSLRVAGVSESTGELFF.

In its sample, this clone ranks as medium-sized (0.01 to 0.1%). The chain employs TRBV6-1 and TRBJ2-5; 13 bases align to TRBD2. J gave up 4 bases and V 4 bases, and 3 bases lay outside the gene matches. This CDR3 comprises 15 residues. From germline, CDR1 is MNHNS and CDR2 SASEGT. DNA for the CDR3: TGTGCCAGCAGTGGGACTAGCGGGAGTGTAGAGACCCAGTACTTC. Protein product: CASSGTSGSVETQYF.

This chain connects TRBV5-8 to TRBJ1-5; TRBD1 agrees at 10 bases. Germline loops: CDR1 SGHTS, CDR2 YDEGEE. The CDR3 is 17 residues long. Losses at the gene ends were 5 bases for V and 0 bases for J; bases not matched to a gene: 8. CDR3 sequence reads: CASRWDRGLISNQPQHF. For the CDR3, the DNA is TGTGCCAGCAGGTGGGACAGGGGACTGATTAGCAATCAGCCCCAGCATTTT.

J is TRBJ2-7 and V is TRBV27, with D maybe TRBD2 (6 bases). The V end lost 3 bases, the J end lost 4 bases, and 10 bases lay between the germline ends. CDR1 is MNHEY and CDR2 is SMNVEV in the germline V gene (reference sequence). CDR3 length: 13 residues. CDR3 nucleotide sequence: TGTGCCAGCAGTTTGGGACTCTTATACGAGCAGTACTTC. As protein: CASSLGLLYEQYF.

The chain combines TRBV6-1 with TRBJ2-7; TRBD2 is a possible D gene (6 bases). Germline V gene sequence: CDR1 MNHNS, CDR2 SASEGT. V lost 5 bases and J lost 4, with 15 bases in between. The CDR3 sequence is 14 residues long. The CDR3: CASSPLGGFYEQYF. DNA of the CDR3: TGTGCCAGCAGTCCGTTGGGGGGTTTTTACGAGCAGTACTTC.

The rearrangement uses TRBV6-1 and TRBJ1-6; 9 bases align to TRBD1. Germline lookup yields CDR1 MNHNS and CDR2 SASEGT. The V and J ends lost 3 bases and 1 base, in that order; junction bases with no gene match: 13. The CDR3 extends over 20 amino acids. The CDR3: CASSDDRGGYVVSYNSPLHF. CDR3 coding DNA: TGTGCCAGCAGTGACGACAGGGGGGGTTATGTTGTGTCCTATAATTCACCCCTCCACTTT.